Below are 23 T cell receptor beta chains sequenced from a single sample in a study of cytomegalovirus exposure and HLA in healthy donors. PCR primers comprised 60 Vbeta and 13 Jbeta primers. Repertoires were generated with immunoSEQ multiplex PCR, while TCRdb's copy carries only in-frame clones and drops some. Here the sample table reports 95,000 to 150,000 clones. Sample: PBMCs. Source of these receptors: a young man in good health and CMV-seronegative.

The chain is built from TRBV4-2 and TRBJ1-1; tentative D call: TRBD1 (6 bases). Trimming cost V 1 base and J 9 bases, with 18 bases left between them. This CDR3 spans 15 amino acids. Per the germline V gene, CDR1 is LGHNA and CDR2 is YNFKEQ. Here the CDR3 DNA reads TGTGCCAGCAGCCAAGCGGGGGGGGACACGCACAAAGCTTTCTTT. Its protein product is CASSQAGGDTHKAFF.

The chain has TRBV30 and TRBJ2-3; weak D call: TRBD2 (5 bases). Germline-derived CDR1 and CDR2 are GTSNPN and SVGIG (reference sequence). CDR3 length: 15 residues. The V end lost 0 bases, the J end lost 7 bases, and 17 bases lay between the germline ends. This chain's CDR3 is CAWSVHRGAAHTQYF. The CDR3 DNA follows: TGTGCCTGGAGTGTACACCGGGGAGCGGCCCATACGCAGTATTTT.

This chain joins TRBV18 and TRBJ1-3, with a weak D call TRBD1 (5 bases). The V end lost 3 bases, the J end lost 0 bases, and 9 bases lay between the germline ends. The germline V gene encodes CDR1 KGHSH and CDR2 LQKENI. The CDR3 sequence is 15 residues long. The CDR3 region is CASSPTANSGNTIYF. The CDR3 DNA follows: TGTGCCAGCTCACCGACAGCTAACTCTGGAAACACCATATATTTT.

The genes are TRBV7-2 and TRBJ2-7; 10 bases line up with TRBD1. Germline trimming cut 5 bases from V and 6 bases from J; bases unmatched to any gene: 4. Per germline, CDR1 SGHTA and CDR2 FQGNSA. This CDR3 is 13 amino acids long. The CDR3 DNA follows: TGTGCCAGCAGCCGGACAGGGGGTATCGAGCAGTACTTC. This sequence encodes CASSRTGGIEQYF.

The V gene is TRBV27, the J gene TRBJ1-1; TRBD1 agrees at 7 bases. The V and J ends lost 5 bases and 7 bases, in that order; junction bases with no gene match: 7. CDR1 is MNHEY, CDR2 SMNVEV, per germline (reference sequence). This CDR3 region has 13 residues. The CDR3 reads CASSHPQGNEAFF. Written as DNA, the CDR3 is TGTGCCAGCAGTCATCCACAGGGGAATGAAGCTTTCTTT.

V and J are TRBV18 and TRBJ2-7, with no clear D. Germline loops: CDR1 KGHSH, CDR2 LQKENI. CDR3 size: 13 residues. Trimming took 0 bases from V and 7 from J, leaving 10 bases between them. Written as DNA, the CDR3 is TGTGCCAGCTCACCACCAAAGACTTTTGAGCAGTACTTC. Amino acids: CASSPPKTFEQYF.

The CDR3 DNA reads as TGTGCCACCCGGGGACTAGCGGGAGAAGGCTACAATGAGCAGTTCTTC. It translates to CATRGLAGEGYNEQFF. The chain combines TRBV19 with TRBJ2-1, with 14 bases fitting TRBD2. Germline CDR1 is LNHDA and CDR2 is SQIVND (reference sequence). The length of the CDR3 is 16 residues. V lost 10 bases and J lost 3; bases outside the gene matches: 8.

This chain uses TRBV5-6 with TRBJ2-2; the match to TRBD1 covers 7 bases. The CDR3 has 16 amino acids. Unmatched junction bases numbered 6, after V lost 3 bases and J lost 1 base. Per germline, CDR1 SGHDT and CDR2 YYEEEE. CDR3: CASSYTDRRNTGELFF. The DNA for the CDR3 is TGTGCCAGCAGCTACACGGACAGGCGGAACACCGGGGAGCTGTTTTTT.

The chain uses TRBV6-1 and TRBJ1-1; perhaps TRBD1 as D (5 bases). The CDR3 runs 15 residues. From germline, CDR1 is MNHNS and CDR2 SASEGT. V was cut by 5 bases and J by 4 bases, with 17 bases left in between. The CDR3 DNA sequence: TGTGCCAGCAGTCCTAAATACCCAGGGATCACTGAAGCTTTCTTT. It codes for CASSPKYPGITEAFF.

J is TRBJ1-1 and V is TRBV7-9; TRBD1 matches at 8 bases. In germline, CDR1 is SEHNR, CDR2 FQNEAQ (reference sequence). The V segment lost 1 base and the J segment 0 bases; nucleotides outside the gene matches: 4. There are 16 residues in the CDR3. DNA for the CDR3: TGTGCCAGCAGCTTAGGGACAGGGAACATGAACACTGAAGCTTTCTTT. Amino acids: CASSLGTGNMNTEAFF.

The V call is TRBV30, the J call TRBJ2-5, with D perhaps TRBD1 (6 bases). V lost 6 bases and J lost 4, with 12 bases in between. This CDR3 comprises 12 residues. The germline V gene encodes CDR1 GTSNPN and CDR2 SVGIG (reference sequence). CDR3 sequence: CACTTGGETQYF. In DNA, the CDR3 is TGTGCCTGTACGACAGGAGGAGAGACCCAGTACTTC.

The chain recombines TRBV20-1 with TRBJ2-7; D is possibly TRBD1 (6 bases). The V and J ends lost 3 bases and 12 bases respectively, with 15 bases between them. This CDR3 has 11 residues. Germline values: CDR1 DFQATT, CDR2 SNEGSKA (reference sequence). The CDR3 region has the DNA TGCAGTGCTAGGACCAGGGGATATCGGTACTTC. Translated: CSARTRGYRYF.

This chain connects TRBV13 to TRBJ2-1; 7 bases agree with TRBD1. The V gene end was trimmed by 3 bases and the J gene end by 5 bases; junction bases not matched to a gene: 7. CDR1 PRHDT and CDR2 FYEKMQ come from the germline V gene (reference sequence). The CDR3 is made up of 15 amino acids. The CDR3 sequence: CASSFFGTVDNEQFF. Here the CDR3 DNA reads TGTGCCAGCAGCTTTTTTGGGACAGTCGACAATGAGCAGTTCTTC. Based on the CDR3 plus reference TRBV13 and TRBJ2-1, the full variable domain is AAGVIQSPRHLIKEKRETATLKCYPIPRHDTVYWYQQGPGQDPQFLISFYEKMQSDKGSIPDRFSAQQFSDYHSELNMSSLELGDSALYFCASSFFGTVDNEQFFGPGTRLTVL.

V gene TRBV23-1 combines with J gene TRBJ2-7; D perhaps matches TRBD2 (6 bases). TRBV23-1 is annotated as an ORF whose role is uncertain. The CDR3 sequence is 16 residues long. Trimming shortened V by 0 bases and J by 5 bases, and 17 bases separated the two germline ends. In DNA form, the CDR3 reads TGCGCCAGCAGTCAATCGAGGCAGGAGGGCATAAACGAGCAGTACTTC. It encodes CASSQSRQEGINEQYF.

The chain combines TRBV6-5 with TRBJ2-7; 10 nucleotides match TRBD2. CDR3 length equals 13 residues. V lost 6 bases and J lost 3; bases outside the gene matches: 2. The V gene's germline CDR1 is MNHEY and CDR2 SVGAGI. The CDR3: CASRSSGGYEQYF. CDR3 DNA sequence: TGTGCCAGCAGGTCTAGCGGGGGCTACGAGCAGTACTTC.

The J gene is TRBJ1-5, the V gene TRBV2; the match to TRBD1 covers 9 bases. This CDR3 comprises 13 residues. After removal of 7 bases from V and 6 bases from J, the junction contained 4 bases not matched to a gene. The germline V gene encodes CDR1 SNHLY and CDR2 FYNNEI. CDR3 region: CASTGTGIQPQHF. The CDR3 DNA reads as TGTGCCAGCACCGGGACAGGGATTCAGCCCCAGCATTTT.

V usage is TRBV15 and J usage is TRBJ1-2; D unclear. Trimming took 1 base from V and 5 from J, leaving 8 bases between them. Germline V gives CDR1 LNHNV, CDR2 YYDKDF (reference sequence). This CDR3 is 13 amino acids long. CDR3 amino acids: CATSRGTDYGYTF. CDR3 sequence (DNA): TGTGCCACCAGCAGAGGTACAGATTATGGCTACACCTTC.

This sequence joins TRBV9 and TRBJ2-4, with a weak D call TRBD2 (6 bases). The V gene lost 0 bases and the J gene lost 1 base, with 17 bases spanning the gap. This CDR3 is 18 amino acids long. Germline loops: CDR1 SGDLS, CDR2 YYNGEE. Here the CDR3 reads CASSVEGGTLLAKNIQYF. DNA of the CDR3: TGTGCCAGCAGCGTAGAAGGCGGGACGTTGTTGGCCAAAAACATTCAGTACTTC. Filled out from reference TRBV9 and TRBJ2-4, the complete variable domain reads DSGVTQTPKHLITATGQRVTLRCSPRSGDLSVYWYQQSLDQGLQFLIQYYNGEERAKGNILERFSAQQFPDLHSELNLSSLELGDSALYFCASSVEGGTLLAKNIQYFGAGTRLSVL.

The chain links TRBV5-4 to TRBJ2-3; D ambiguous. CDR1 is SGHNT and CDR2 is YYREEE in the germline V gene (reference sequence). The length of the CDR3 is 12 residues. Between the trimmed V and J ends, which lost 3 bases and 5 bases, there was a span of 7 bases. This CDR3 is CASSSVIDTQYF. The DNA of the CDR3 is TGTGCCAGCAGCTCAGTAATAGATACGCAGTATTTT.

The rearrangement links TRBV25-1 to TRBJ2-7; the match to TRBD2 covers 10 bases. Germline CDR1 and CDR2: MGHDK and SYGVNS. V lost 4 bases, J lost 5 bases, and 8 bases stayed unmatched. The CDR3 loop spans 15 amino acids. CDR3 sequence (DNA): TGTGCCAGCAGTGCCCAGCGGGGGGGGTTCCACGAGCAGTACTTC. Translating it yields CASSAQRGGFHEQYF.

The V gene is TRBV9, the J gene TRBJ1-5; D is uncertain. V dropped 1 base and J dropped 0 bases, with 20 bases sitting between them. Germline values: CDR1 SGDLS, CDR2 YYNGEE. The CDR3 contains 19 residues. The CDR3 protein is CASSVPRTDYYYSNQPQHF. The CDR3 coding sequence is TGTGCCAGCAGCGTACCCAGAACAGACTACTACTATAGCAATCAGCCCCAGCATTTT.

The genes are TRBV6-5 and TRBJ2-7, with D possibly matching TRBD2 (5 bases). V lost 0 bases to trimming and J lost 6 bases, with 12 bases between them. The germline V gene has CDR1 MNHEY and CDR2 SVGAGI. The CDR3 length is 14 residues. In DNA, the CDR3 is TGTGCCAGCAGTTACTCATCTCGAGGGAGCGAGCAGTACTTC. Its translation is CASSYSSRGSEQYF.

The DNA of the CDR3 is TGTGCCAGCAGCCTCAGTCCAGGGGGCACTGAAGCTTTCTTT. Translation: CASSLSPGGTEAFF. This chain joins TRBV9 and TRBJ1-1; 7 bases line up with TRBD1. Trimming at V came to 4 bases and at J to 4 bases, leaving 7 bases not matched to a gene. CDR1 and CDR2 from the germline V gene are SGDLS and YYNGEE. The CDR3 covers 14 residues.